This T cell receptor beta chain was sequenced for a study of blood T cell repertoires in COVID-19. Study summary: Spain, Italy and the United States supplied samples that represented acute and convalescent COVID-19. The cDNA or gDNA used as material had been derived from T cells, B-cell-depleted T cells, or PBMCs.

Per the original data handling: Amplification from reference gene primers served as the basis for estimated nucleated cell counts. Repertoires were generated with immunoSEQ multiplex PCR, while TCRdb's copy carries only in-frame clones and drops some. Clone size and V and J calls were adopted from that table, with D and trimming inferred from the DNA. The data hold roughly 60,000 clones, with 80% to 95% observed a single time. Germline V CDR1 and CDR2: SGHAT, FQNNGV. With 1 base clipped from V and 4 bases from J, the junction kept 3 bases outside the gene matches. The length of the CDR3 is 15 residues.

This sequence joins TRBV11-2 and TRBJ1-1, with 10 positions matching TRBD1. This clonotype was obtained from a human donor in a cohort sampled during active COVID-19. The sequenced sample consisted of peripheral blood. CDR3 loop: CASSLGWTGGTEAFF. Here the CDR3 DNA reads TGTGCCAGCAGCTTAGGGTGGACAGGGGGCACTGAAGCTTTCTTT.